Each of the 30 T cell receptor beta chains below was sequenced from the same sample in a study of blood T cell repertoires in COVID-19. Some clones are missing from TCRdb's copy, which holds only in-frame ones; the method was immunoSEQ multiplex PCR. Of approximately 320,000 clones listed, approximately 85% are singletons. The specimen was peripheral blood. All receptors come from a human donor in a cohort sampled during active COVID-19.

This clone was counted once. At the DNA level, this CDR3 is encoded by other sequences in the same sample as well. The V call is TRBV3-1 (or the pseudogene TRBV3-2), the J call TRBJ1-2; maybe TRBD1 (5 bases). The CDR3 totals 12 residues. The ends were cut back, 1 base at V and 7 bases at J, with 7 bases in the middle. CDR1 and CDR2 from the germline V gene are LGHDT and YNNKEL (reference sequence). The CDR3 nucleotides are TGTGCCAGCAGCCAAGGGGGCCTTGGCTACACCTTC. Translation: CASSQGGLGYTF.

V is TRBV5-1 and J is TRBJ2-2, with D perhaps TRBD2 (5 bases). CDR3 length equals 16 residues. V was cut by 0 bases and J by 3 bases, with 12 bases left in between. CDR1 and CDR2 (germline): SGHRS, YFSETQ. The CDR3 DNA follows: TGCGCCAGCAGCTTGGCAGGTCTCGGGGACACCGGGGAGCTGTTTTTT. Encoded protein: CASSLAGLGDTGELFF. The full variable domain, with the rest looked up from reference TRBV5-1 and TRBJ2-2, is KAGVTQTPRYLIKTRGQQVTLSCSPISGHRSVSWYQQTPGQGLQFLFEYFSETQRNKGNFPGRFSGRQFSNSRSEMNVSTLELGDSALYLCASSLAGLGDTGELFFGEGSRLTVL.

This sequence joins TRBV14 and TRBJ2-2, with D tentatively TRBD2 (6 bases). Trimming removed 4 bases at V and 1 base at J, with 13 bases between. There are 16 residues in the CDR3. Germline V gene lookup returns CDR1 SGHDN and CDR2 FVKESK. The CDR3 nucleotides read TGTGCCAGCAGCCCGGCGGGGCAGGGGAACACCGGGGAGCTGTTTTTT. It is translated as CASSPAGQGNTGELFF. The full variable domain, rest sourced from reference TRBV14 and TRBJ2-2, is EAGVTQFPSHSVIEKGQTVTLRCDPISGHDNLYWYRRVMGKEIKFLLHFVKESKQDESGMPNNRFLAERTGGTYSTLKVQPAELEDSGVYFCASSPAGQGNTGELFFGEGSRLTVL.

V usage is TRBV7-9 and J usage is TRBJ1-4, with D possibly TRBD1 on 5 matching bases. V was trimmed by 5 bases and J by 4 bases, leaving 11 bases between them. This CDR3 contains 14 residues. Per germline, CDR1 SEHNR and CDR2 FQNEAQ (reference sequence). CDR3 protein: CASSPWGVNEKLFF. For the CDR3, the DNA is TGTGCCAGCAGCCCCTGGGGGGTTAATGAAAAACTGTTTTTT. Looking up the rest from reference TRBV7-9 and TRBJ1-4 gives the full variable domain: DTGVSQNPRHKITKRGQNVTFRCDPISEHNRLYWYRQTLGQGPEFLTYFQNEAQLEKSRLLSDRFSAERPKGSFSTLEIQRTEQGDSAMYLCASSPWGVNEKLFFGSGTQLSVL.

This chain connects TRBV19 to TRBJ2-2; possibly TRBD2 for D (6 bases). The germline V gene encodes CDR1 LNHDA and CDR2 SQIVND (reference sequence). The CDR3 is 14 residues long. The V end lost 8 bases, the J end lost 1 base, and 11 bases lay between the germline ends. CDR3 region: CASLTAGNTGELFF. The CDR3 coding sequence is TGTGCCAGTTTGACAGCGGGGAACACCGGGGAGCTGTTTTTT.

V is TRBV5-6 and J is TRBJ2-1, with a tentative D call TRBD1 (6 bases). From germline, CDR1 is SGHDT and CDR2 YYEEEE. V gave up 3 bases and J gave up 8 bases, with 27 bases separating them. The CDR3 extends over 18 amino acids. CDR3 sequence (DNA): TGTGCCAGCAGCTCGATAATTCTCTCTGGGGGCCTCTTTGATGAGCAGTTCTTC. Protein product: CASSSIILSGGLFDEQFF.

The chain has TRBV10-1 and TRBJ2-7; TRBD2 matches at 14 bases. The CDR3 is 21 residues long. The trim removed 10 bases at V and 2 bases at J, leaving 25 bases unmatched. Germline values: CDR1 WNHNN, CDR2 SYGVQD (reference sequence). The CDR3, as DNA: TGCGCCACACTGGGGAGACTAGCGGGGGGGTATGCCCCACTTGGGGCCTACGAGCAGTACTTC. Protein: CATLGRLAGGYAPLGAYEQYF.

Only a few counts were recorded for this clone. The gene calls are TRBV5-6 and TRBJ1-3; unclear D gene. This CDR3 has 19 amino acids. The V end lost 0 bases, the J end lost 0 bases, and 19 bases lay between the germline ends. From germline, CDR1 is SGHDT and CDR2 YYEEEE. CDR3 in amino acids: CASSLVTIWDGSSGNTIYF. The CDR3 region has the DNA TGTGCCAGCAGCTTGGTGACAATTTGGGATGGGAGCTCTGGAAACACCATATATTTT.

A remark on this clone: A read error is possible here, since a much larger clone lies one base away. The CDR3 DNA is TGTGCCAGCAGCCTGACAGGGGGCACTGAAGCTTTCTTT. It translates to CASSLTGGTEAFF. This rearrangement joins TRBV14 to TRBJ1-1; 9 bases agree with TRBD1. Unmatched junction bases numbered 1, after V lost 4 bases and J lost 4 bases. The CDR3 is made up of 13 amino acids. Germline V gene sequence: CDR1 SGHDN, CDR2 FVKESK.

The chain combines TRBV4-1 with TRBJ2-2, with 7 bases identical to TRBD2. Germline values: CDR1 MGHRA, CDR2 YSYEKL. The V segment lost 0 bases and the J segment 1 base; nucleotides outside the gene matches: 11. The CDR3 totals 19 residues. CDR3 loop: CASSQEQEGLAENTGELFF. The CDR3 DNA is TGCGCCAGCAGCCAAGAGCAGGAGGGGCTAGCGGAGAACACCGGGGAGCTGTTTTTT.

The V and J genes are TRBV19 and TRBJ1-4, with 12 bases matching TRBD1. The germline V gene has CDR1 LNHDA and CDR2 SQIVND (reference sequence). CDR3 length: 17 residues. J was trimmed by 8 bases and V by 8 bases; bases with no gene match: 15. CDR3 nucleotide sequence: TGTGCCAGTTCAATTTTCCCGGGACAGGGGGCGACAGAAAAACTGTTTTTT. It codes for CASSIFPGQGATEKLFF.

This chain uses TRBV6-1 with TRBJ2-7, with 11 bases that match TRBD2. Germline CDR1 reads MNHNS; CDR2 reads SASEGT. With V trimmed by 2 bases and J by 3 bases, 6 bases remained unmatched. CDR3 length: 16 residues. DNA of the CDR3: TGTGCCAGCAGTGAATTGCTAGCGGGGGGCTTCTACGAGCAGTACTTC. It codes for CASSELLAGGFYEQYF.

J is TRBJ2-1 and V is TRBV11-2, with D tentatively TRBD1 (5 bases). The germline gives CDR1 SGHAT, CDR2 FQNNGV. This CDR3 has 16 residues. The V end was cut by 1 base, the J end by 6 bases, with 16 bases between. The CDR3 is CASSLVIGRVTNEQFF. CDR3 nucleotides: TGTGCCAGCAGCTTAGTAATTGGCAGGGTCACCAATGAGCAGTTCTTC.

The table lists this clone with a count of one. This sequence joins TRBV9 and TRBJ1-4, with D perhaps matching TRBD1 (6 bases). Germline V CDR1 and CDR2: SGDLS, YYNGEE. Between the trimmed V and J ends, which lost 4 bases and 4 bases, there was a span of 11 bases. The length of the CDR3 is 14 residues. The CDR3 spells CASSLGTLNEKLFF. The CDR3 DNA sequence: TGTGCCAGCAGCCTCGGGACACTTAATGAAAAACTGTTTTTT.

This clone was seen a single time. V and J are TRBV5-1 and TRBJ2-1, with 8 nucleotides matching TRBD2. Unmatched junction bases numbered 9, after V lost 1 base and J lost 3 bases. The germline gives CDR1 SGHRS, CDR2 YFSETQ. The CDR3 has 17 residues. The CDR3 protein is CASSLSPGGGRYNEQFF. As DNA, the CDR3 is TGCGCCAGCAGCTTGTCCCCGGGGGGGGGCCGCTACAATGAGCAGTTCTTC.

The chain uses TRBV14 and TRBJ1-3, with D tentatively TRBD1 (6 bases). Trimming pared 5 bases from V and 4 bases from J, leaving 9 bases between. Germline V gene lookup returns CDR1 SGHDN and CDR2 FVKESK. The CDR3 totals 13 residues. Written as DNA, the CDR3 is TGTGCCAGCAGCATAGGGGGAGGAAACACCATATATTTT. Its translation is CASSIGGGNTIYF. The full variable domain, in which reference TRBV14 and TRBJ1-3 provide the parts outside the CDR3, is EAGVTQFPSHSVIEKGQTVTLRCDPISGHDNLYWYRRVMGKEIKFLLHFVKESKQDESGMPNNRFLAERTGGTYSTLKVQPAELEDSGVYFCASSIGGGNTIYFGEGSWLTVV.

The chain employs TRBV7-2 and TRBJ1-1, with D perhaps TRBD1 (5 bases). Trimming took 5 bases from V and 7 from J, leaving 14 bases between them. Germline lookup yields CDR1 SGHTA and CDR2 FQGNSA. CDR3 length: 13 amino acids. CDR3 bases: TGTGCCAGCAGCGCTCAGGGTTACGTTGAAGCTTTCTTT. Encoded protein: CASSAQGYVEAFF.

This clone appeared a single time. The chain recombines TRBV7-2 with TRBJ1-5, with a tentative D call TRBD1 (5 bases). Looked up from germline, CDR1 is SGHTA and CDR2 is FQGNSA. Trimming left V 5 bases short and J 4 bases short, with 12 bases between. The CDR3 spans 14 residues. The CDR3 protein is CASSDRQINQPQHF. The CDR3 DNA follows: TGTGCCAGCAGCGATAGACAGATAAATCAGCCCCAGCATTTT.

This chain uses TRBV7-3 with TRBJ2-2, with TRBD2 identical over 11 bases. The CDR3 sequence is 14 residues long. J lost 6 bases, V lost 5 bases, and 2 bases had no gene match. Germline assignment: CDR1 SGHTA and CDR2 FQGTGA. The CDR3 DNA sequence: TGTGCCAGCAGCCGACTAGCGGGGCCCGGGGAGCTGTTTTTT. Translating it yields CASSRLAGPGELFF.

The chain links TRBV27 to TRBJ2-1, with 10 bases that match TRBD2. Trimming took 4 bases from V and 7 from J; bases not matched to a gene: 4. CDR1 is MNHEY and CDR2 is SMNVEV in the germline V gene (reference sequence). CDR3 size: 14 residues. The CDR3, as DNA: TGTGCCAGCAGTTGGAGTAGCGGGGGGAATGAGCAGTTCTTC. As protein: CASSWSSGGNEQFF.

The genes are TRBV6-6 and TRBJ1-1, with D uncertain. Deletions cut 2 bases from V and 6 bases from J, with 13 bases between. The CDR3 is made up of 14 amino acids. Germline values: CDR1 MNHNY, CDR2 SVGAGI (reference sequence). The CDR3 DNA is TGTGCCAGCAGTTACAGCCGGGGTTTCGCTGAAGCTTTCTTT. Encoded protein: CASSYSRGFAEAFF.

The rearrangement joins TRBV5-5 to TRBJ1-2, with D possibly being TRBD1 (5 bases). Germline CDR1 SGHKS, CDR2 YYEKEE (reference sequence). The CDR3 runs to 18 residues. V lost 4 bases and J lost 5, with 27 bases in between. The CDR3 coding sequence is TGTGCCAGCAGCCCACGCACCAAAGACAGACGTGCGGGGTATGGCTACACCTTC. Encoded protein: CASSPRTKDRRAGYGYTF.

This chain links TRBV24-1 with TRBJ1-1; 8 bases fit TRBD1. The junction had 6 bases not matched to a gene; V was cut back by 3 bases and J by 1 base. CDR3 size: 16 residues. Germline CDR1 is KGHDR and CDR2 is SFDVKD. CDR3 protein: CATSDTRTGTNTEAFF. The CDR3 DNA reads TGTGCCACCAGTGATACCCGGACAGGGACGAACACTGAAGCTTTCTTT.

This chain uses TRBV5-1 with TRBJ2-3; D unclear. CDR1 is SGHRS and CDR2 is YFSETQ in the germline V gene. The CDR3 has 14 residues. The germline V and J ends were trimmed by 0 bases and 0 bases, with 5 bases remaining between them. The CDR3 loop reads CASSLEHSTDTQYF. The CDR3 nucleotides are TGCGCCAGCAGCTTGGAACACAGCACAGATACGCAGTATTTT. The full variable domain, its missing parts supplied by reference TRBV5-1 and TRBJ2-3, is KAGVTQTPRYLIKTRGQQVTLSCSPISGHRSVSWYQQTPGQGLQFLFEYFSETQRNKGNFPGRFSGRQFSNSRSEMNVSTLELGDSALYLCASSLEHSTDTQYFGPGTRLTVL.

This rearrangement joins TRBV12-3 or TRBV12-4 to TRBJ1-2; D gene unclear. V was pared by 3 bases and J by 0 bases, with 5 bases between. The CDR3 is made up of 13 amino acids. The CDR3, as DNA: TGTGCCAGCAGTTTCGAGGCTAACTATGGCTACACCTTC. It yields the protein CASSFEANYGYTF.

The chain links TRBV11-1 to TRBJ2-7; D unclear. Looked up from germline, CDR1 is SGHAT and CDR2 is FQDESV (reference sequence). This CDR3 region has 16 residues. The germline V and J ends were trimmed by 0 bases and 3 bases, with 15 bases remaining between them. CDR3 bases: TGTGCCAGCAGCTTAGCGCGAAGTGCAACCCTCTACGAGCAGTACTTC. Protein product: CASSLARSATLYEQYF.

The chain uses TRBV3-1 (or the pseudogene TRBV3-2) and TRBJ2-7, with D possibly TRBD2 on 6 matching bases. CDR1 and CDR2 (germline): LGHDT, YNNKEL (reference sequence). There are 13 residues in the CDR3. Between the trimmed V and J ends, which lost 4 bases and 3 bases, there was a span of 10 bases. CDR3 residues: CASSLVGGYEQYF. The DNA for the CDR3 is TGTGCCAGCAGCCTGGTGGGGGGCTACGAGCAGTACTTC.

This rearrangement joins TRBV3-1 (or the pseudogene TRBV3-2) to TRBJ1-2; the D gene is possibly TRBD1 (5 bases). The CDR3 loop spans 14 amino acids. The germline gives CDR1 LGHDT, CDR2 YNNKEL (reference sequence). V dropped 1 base and J dropped 8 bases, with 14 bases sitting between them. CDR3 sequence (DNA): TGTGCCAGCAGCCAAGTGTCACAGGCGGGGGGCTACACCTTC. It codes for CASSQVSQAGGYTF.

The rearrangement joins TRBV3-1 (or the pseudogene TRBV3-2) to TRBJ1-2; TRBD1 agrees at 9 bases. This CDR3 is 17 amino acids long. The germline V gene encodes CDR1 LGHDT and CDR2 YNNKEL (reference sequence). V dropped 1 base and J dropped 2; count of bases not matched to a gene: 8. CDR3 bases: TGTGCCAGCAGCCAAGGCCTCCGGGACAGGGTCAACTATGGCTACACCTTC. Protein sequence: CASSQGLRDRVNYGYTF.

The V gene is TRBV2, the J gene TRBJ1-2; the match to TRBD1 covers 9 bases. The V and J ends lost 6 bases and 6 bases, in that order; junction bases with no gene match: 8. Germline CDR1 and CDR2: SNHLY and FYNNEI. The CDR3 extends over 14 amino acids. CDR3 bases: TGTGCCAGCAGAGTAGGGACAGGGTTAGATGGCTACACCTTC. The encoded protein is CASRVGTGLDGYTF.